This is a list of T cell receptor beta chains from one sample in a study of T cells in Graves' hyperthyroidism and ophthalmopathy. TCRdb passed the multiplex PCR reads through MiXCR, listing each CDR3 protein once. The table records some 400,000 distinct CDR3 sequences, about 18% of them present only once. The sample comprised blood. The source is a woman younger than 35 with Graves' hyperthyroidism. Both conserved end residues are part of each CDR3. A D gene is named only where the DNA matches it firmly. Rows give clone size only sometimes, using once, few, many, or a class for an expanded clone.

v_call,d_call,j_call,cdr3_length,clone_size,cdr3_aa,cdr3_nt
TRBV11-3,TRBD1,TRBJ2-7,13,many,CASSTGQGYEQYF,TGTGCCAGCAGTACGGGACAGGGCTACGAGCAGTACTTC
TRBV6-5,TRBD1,TRBJ1-2,15,many,CASSYRSPRQGGYTF,TGTGCCAGCAGTTATAGGTCCCCCCGACAGGGTGGCTACACCTTC
TRBV12-3/TRBV12-4,TRBD1,TRBJ2-2,15,many,CASSFPDRGTGELFF,TGTGCCAGCAGTTTCCCGGACAGGGGGACCGGGGAGCTGTTTTTT
TRBV9,TRBD1,TRBJ1-2,17,many,CASSVDKGQAAIYGYTF,TGTGCCAGCAGCGTAGATAAGGGACAGGCGGCAATCTATGGCTACACCTTC
TRBV5-4,NA,TRBJ2-5,14,many,CASSSTASQETQYF,TGTGCCAGCAGCTCGACAGCCTCTCAAGAGACCCAGTACTTC
TRBV13,TRBD1,TRBJ2-5,15,few,CASSLPGQVEETQYF,TGTGCCAGCAGCCTCCCGGGACAGGTAGAAGAGACCCAGTACTTC
TRBV7-8,NA,TRBJ2-7,17,many,CASSLLSLGHGVYEQYF,TGTGCCAGCAGCTTACTCAGTTTAGGGCACGGGGTATACGAGCAGTACTTC
TRBV5-1,TRBD1,TRBJ2-5,15,many,CASSLEPGQGETQYF,TGCGCCAGCAGCTTAGAGCCGGGACAGGGGGAGACCCAGTACTTC
TRBV2,NA,TRBJ2-5,12,many,CGGGRYQETQYF,TGCGGAGGGGGGAGGTACCAAGAGACCCAGTACTTC
TRBV6-1,NA,TRBJ2-4,14,many,CASSEATGPDIQYF,TGTGCCAGCAGTGAAGCTACGGGGCCAGACATTCAGTACTTC
TRBV11-2,NA,TRBJ2-1,15,NA,CASSLFSGYWNEQFF,TGTGCCAGCAGCTTATTTTCTGGCTATTGGAATGAGCAGTTCTTC
TRBV4-1,NA,TRBJ1-1,15,NA,CASRSSGGTNTEAFF,TGCGCCAGCCGCTCAAGTGGGGGGACTAACACTGAAGCTTTCTTT
TRBV6-1,NA,TRBJ1-2,15,NA,CASSERVLPRYGYTF,TGTGCCAGCAGTGAAAGAGTCCTACCCCGCTATGGCTACACCTTC
TRBV29-1,TRBD1,TRBJ2-7,13,many,CSADRARSYEQYF,TGCAGCGCGGACAGGGCCCGCTCCTACGAGCAGTACTTC
TRBV15,NA,TRBJ2-7,13,few,CATSDPPKAEQYF,TGTGCCACCAGCGACCCCCCGAAGGCCGAGCAGTACTTC
TRBV13,TRBD1,TRBJ1-2,14,many,CASSSRTGEYGYTF,TGTGCCAGCAGCTCTCGGACAGGGGAGTATGGCTACACCTTC
TRBV15,NA,TRBJ2-7,14,many,CATSRVATSYEQYF,TGTGCCACCAGCAGAGTAGCCACCTCCTACGAGCAGTACTTC
TRBV29-1,TRBD1,TRBJ1-2,16,many,CSVEVLMGTGTHGYTF,TGCAGCGTTGAAGTATTAATGGGGACAGGGACCCATGGCTACACCTTC
TRBV6-2/TRBV6-3,TRBD1,TRBJ1-5,14,many,CASRLTGVHQPQHF,TGTGCCAGCAGACTCACAGGGGTTCATCAGCCCCAGCATTTT
TRBV10-1,TRBD1,TRBJ2-7,18,many,CASSDPGGTGGLGYEQYF,TGCGCCAGCAGTGACCCCGGGGGTACAGGGGGCCTTGGCTACGAGCAGTACTTC
TRBV6-2/TRBV6-3,TRBD2,TRBJ2-7,15,NA,CASRLGGGPSYEQYF,TGTGCCAGCAGACTCGGGGGGGGGCCAAGCTACGAGCAGTACTTC
TRBV27,NA,TRBJ2-5,12,many,CASSIIQETQYF,TGTGCCAGCAGTATCATACAAGAGACCCAGTACTTC
TRBV18,NA,TRBJ2-5,13,few,CASSPGSGETQYF,TGTGCCAGCTCACCCGGCTCGGGGGAGACCCAGTACTTC
TRBV5-5,TRBD1,TRBJ1-1,14,many,CASSIQQGYTEAFF,TGTGCCAGCAGCATACAACAGGGGTACACTGAAGCTTTCTTT
TRBV6-1,TRBD1,TRBJ1-5,15,NA,CASNPGTGRNQPQHF,TGTGCCAGCAATCCCGGGACAGGCCGCAATCAGCCCCAGCATTTT
TRBV12-3/TRBV12-4,NA,TRBJ1-5,13,many,CASSFRGLQPQHF,TGTGCCAGCAGTTTCCGGGGACTACAGCCCCAGCATTTT
TRBV6-5,TRBD1,TRBJ2-7,15,many,CASSPLGQATYEQYF,TGTGCCAGCAGTCCACTCGGACAGGCTACCTACGAGCAGTACTTC
TRBV9,NA,TRBJ1-1,16,many,CASSATNRAGRTEAFF,TGTGCCAGCAGCGCAACTAACAGGGCCGGGAGGACTGAAGCTTTCTTT
TRBV10-3,TRBD2,TRBJ2-1,16,NA,CAISEVVAGEPNEQFF,TGTGCCATCAGTGAGGTTGTGGCGGGGGAGCCAAATGAGCAGTTCTTC
TRBV12-3/TRBV12-4,TRBD2,TRBJ2-2,17,NA,CASTTSRGALNTGELFF,TGTGCCAGCACCACGTCGCGGGGGGCTTTGAACACCGGGGAGCTGTTTTTT
TRBV28,NA,TRBJ2-7,13,many,CASSPASSYEQYF,TGTGCCAGCAGCCCGGCGAGCTCCTACGAGCAGTACTTC
TRBV6-1,NA,TRBJ1-1,13,NA,CASREQGSTEAFF,TGTGCCAGCAGGGAGCAGGGGAGCACTGAAGCTTTCTTT
TRBV7-2,NA,TRBJ2-5,12,NA,CASSWYHGTQYF,TGTGCCAGCAGCTGGTACCACGGGACCCAGTACTTC